This passage covers 11 T cell receptor beta chains from one sample sequenced in a study of blood T cell repertoires in COVID-19. Profiled with immunoSEQ multiplex PCR; TCRdb holds only in-frame clones, not every one. The sample contains hundreds of thousands of clones, just under 90% of which appear only once. Sequencing was carried out using peripheral blood. The receptors here all came from a woman aged 18-29 years with acute or convalescent COVID-19.

The rearrangement uses TRBV5-5 and TRBJ2-7, with D unclear. CDR3 size: 14 residues. The germline V gene has CDR1 SGHKS and CDR2 YYEKEE (reference sequence). Trimming took 0 bases from V and 3 from J, leaving 10 bases between them. The CDR3 nucleotides read TGTGCCAGCAGCTTGGAGACACCAGACTACGAGCAGTACTTC. This sequence encodes CASSLETPDYEQYF.

The V gene is TRBV9, the J gene TRBJ2-7; 10 nucleotides align to TRBD2. This CDR3 spans 15 amino acids. V was pared by 3 bases and J by 1 base, with 4 bases of the junction left unmatched. Per the germline V gene, CDR1 is SGDLS and CDR2 is YYNGEE. CDR3 bases: TGTGCCAGCAGCGCGTCTAGCGGGGGTTCCTACGAGCAGTACTTC. It specifies CASSASSGGSYEQYF.

The chain has TRBV6-6 and TRBJ1-5, with 8 bases identical to TRBD1. V was pared by 5 bases and J by 4 bases, with 16 bases of the junction left unmatched. Germline loops: CDR1 MNHNY, CDR2 SVGAGI (reference sequence). The CDR3 covers 18 residues. The CDR3 nucleotides are TGTGCCAGCAGTCACGCCCAGGGGGCTCGTGGGGGGAATCAGCCCCAGCATTTT. Protein product: CASSHAQGARGGNQPQHF.

The rearrangement uses TRBV2 and TRBJ1-3; D is unclear. CDR3 length: 14 amino acids. V was pared by 7 bases and J by 0 bases, with 10 bases between. The germline V gene has CDR1 SNHLY and CDR2 FYNNEI. This chain's CDR3 is CASTLIASGNTIYF. CDR3 bases: TGTGCCAGCACCCTAATAGCCTCTGGAAACACCATATATTTT.

This CDR3 reads CASSQRGPGQSTDTQYF. Here the CDR3 DNA reads TGTGCCAGCAGCCAAAGGGGGCCGGGACAGAGCACAGATACGCAGTATTTT. The chain carries TRBV4-2 and TRBJ2-3; 7 nucleotides align to TRBD1. The germline CDR1 and CDR2 sequences are LGHNA and YNFKEQ. The junction had 8 bases not matched to a gene; V was cut back by 2 bases and J by 0 bases. CDR3 length: 17 amino acids.

The chain carries TRBV5-4 and TRBJ2-6, with TRBD1 matching 9 bases. This CDR3 region has 19 residues. Germline CDR1 SGHNT, CDR2 YYREEE (reference sequence). V trimming: 0 bases; J trimming: 1 base; junction bases outside the gene matches: 8. The CDR3 coding sequence is TGTGCCAGCAGCTTGGCCCGTAGAGGACAGGGGTCTGGGGCCAACGTCCTGACTTTC. Translated: CASSLARRGQGSGANVLTF.

The chain is built from TRBV11-2 and TRBJ1-1, with 9 bases identical to TRBD1. V shed 1 base, J shed 3 bases, and the junction held 15 bases outside the gene matches. CDR1 is SGHAT and CDR2 is FQNNGV in the germline V gene. The CDR3 is 19 amino acids. The CDR3 nucleotides read TGTGCCAGCAGCTTAGCCCATCCGGACAGGGGACGCCGGGACACTGAAGCTTTCTTT. Translation: CASSLAHPDRGRRDTEAFF.

The V and J genes are TRBV12-2 and TRBJ1-6; no DNA check was done on the table's D call, TRBD1. TRBV12-2 is a pseudogene. CDR3 length: 15 residues. CDR3 in amino acids: CASRLTQGEGSPLHF. Here the CDR3 DNA reads TGTGCAAGTCGCCTTACACAGGGGGAAGGATCACCCCTCCACTTT.

This rearrangement joins TRBV7-9 to TRBJ1-5; possibly TRBD1 for D (5 bases). This CDR3 spans 13 amino acids. The germline V gene encodes CDR1 SEHNR and CDR2 FQNEAQ (reference sequence). V lost 8 bases and J 6 bases, leaving 14 bases between the germline ends. CDR3 sequence: CASPGGEGQPQHF. Here the CDR3 DNA reads TGTGCCAGCCCGGGGGGGGAGGGTCAGCCCCAGCATTTT.

The chain has TRBV9 and TRBJ1-3, with 9 bases matching TRBD1. Unmatched junction bases numbered 13, after V lost 4 bases and J lost 2 bases. The CDR3 has 18 residues. The germline V gene encodes CDR1 SGDLS and CDR2 YYNGEE. The chain's CDR3 is CASSYGQGPSQAGNTIYF. DNA of the CDR3: TGTGCCAGCAGCTACGGACAGGGGCCTAGCCAGGCTGGAAACACCATATATTTT.

This chain links TRBV6-5 with TRBJ2-1, with TRBD1 identical over 8 bases. CDR1 is MNHEY, CDR2 SVGAGI, per germline. The ends lost 6 bases at V and 0 bases at J; junction bases unmatched: 4. There are 15 residues in the CDR3. CDR3 sequence (DNA): TGTGCCAGCAGATCCACAGGGGGCTCCTACAATGAGCAGTTCTTC. Translated, it gives CASRSTGGSYNEQFF.